This TCR beta chain was identified during a study of blood T cell repertoires in COVID-19. Trimming shortened V by 6 bases and J by 10 bases, and 15 bases separated the two germline ends. CDR1 is SNHLY and CDR2 is FYNNEI in the germline V gene. This CDR3 has 12 amino acids. Data came from immunoSEQ multiplex PCR; TCRdb stores just in-frame clones and leaves some out. Of tens of thousands of clones listed, approximately 88% are singletons. This clone was picked up one time. The TCR originated in a woman aged 45-60 years with acute or convalescent COVID-19. Material: peripheral blood. The chain has TRBV2 and TRBJ1-2; a weak D match, TRBD1 (5 bases). This chain's CDR3 is CASRSQGSIYTF. In DNA form, the CDR3 reads TGTGCCAGCAGATCGCAGGGAAGTATCTACACCTTC.